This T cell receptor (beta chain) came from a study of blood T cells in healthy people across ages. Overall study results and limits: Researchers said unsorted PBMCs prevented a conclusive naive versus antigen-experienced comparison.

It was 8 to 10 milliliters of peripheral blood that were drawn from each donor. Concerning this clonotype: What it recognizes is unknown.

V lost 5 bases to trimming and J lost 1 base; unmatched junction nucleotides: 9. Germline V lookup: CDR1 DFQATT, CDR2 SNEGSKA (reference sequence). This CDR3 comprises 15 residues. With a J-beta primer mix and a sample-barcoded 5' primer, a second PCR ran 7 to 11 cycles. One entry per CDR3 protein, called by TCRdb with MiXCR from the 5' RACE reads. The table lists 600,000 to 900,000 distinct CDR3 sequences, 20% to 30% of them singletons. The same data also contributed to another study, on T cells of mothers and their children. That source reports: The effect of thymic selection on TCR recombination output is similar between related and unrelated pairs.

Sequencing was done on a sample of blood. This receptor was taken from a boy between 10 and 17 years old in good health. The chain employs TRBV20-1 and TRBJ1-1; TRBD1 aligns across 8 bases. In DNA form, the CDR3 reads TGCAGTGCTGGGACAGGTGCCACTGGGAACACTGAAGCTTTCTTT. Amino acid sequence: CSAGTGATGNTEAFF.